This T cell receptor beta chain is drawn from a study of CD8+ T cells in alopecia areata. Study-wide findings and caveats: For patients receiving tofacitinib, scalp clonality and expanded CD8+ clones among the top 100 significantly decreased.

The CDR3 is 12 residues long. Per the germline V gene, CDR1 is SQVTM and CDR2 is ANQGSEA. This clone was observed a handful of times. What it binds is not known. A junction end diverges from the germline sequence, so it may reflect a read error. Described treatment: oral pan-JAK inhibitor, 5-10 mg twice daily. In each case, RNA was isolated and then reverse transcribed into cDNA as the sequencing template. Generated by immunoSEQ multiplex PCR, the TCRdb table keeps only in-frame clones and is missing some. The table has around 70,000 clones, approximately 29% seen once. This receptor was taken from a human donor with alopecia areata. The rearrangement joins TRBV29-1 to TRBJ1-2; D gene ambiguous. This specimen was CD8+ T cells sorted from blood, taken at week 4, from a patient treated with tofacitinib. CDR3 in DNA: TGCAGCGTCGAAGTGACTAACTATGGCTACACCTTC. It yields the protein CSVEVTNYGYTF.